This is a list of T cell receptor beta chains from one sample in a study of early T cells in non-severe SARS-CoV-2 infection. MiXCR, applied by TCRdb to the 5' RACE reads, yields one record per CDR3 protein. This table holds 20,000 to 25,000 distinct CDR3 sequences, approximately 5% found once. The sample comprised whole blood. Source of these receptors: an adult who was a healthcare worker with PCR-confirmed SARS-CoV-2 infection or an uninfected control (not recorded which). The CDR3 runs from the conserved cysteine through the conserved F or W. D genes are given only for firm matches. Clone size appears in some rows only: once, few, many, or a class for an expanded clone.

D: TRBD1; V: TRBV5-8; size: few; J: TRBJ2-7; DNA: TGTGCCAGCAGCTTGGGGCAGGGGGCGGACTACGAGCAGTACTTC; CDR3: CASSLGQGADYEQYF
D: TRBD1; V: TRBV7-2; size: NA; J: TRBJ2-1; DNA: TGTGCCAGCAGCACCAGGGACAGGGAATTCGCTGAGCAGTTCTTC; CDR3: CASSTRDREFAEQFF
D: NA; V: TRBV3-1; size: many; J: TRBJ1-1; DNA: TGTGCCAGCAGCCCCGGACAGTACACTGAAGCTTTCTTT; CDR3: CASSPGQYTEAFF
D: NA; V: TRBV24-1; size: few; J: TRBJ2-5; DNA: TGTGCCACCAGCCCAGGGGCAGGACAAGAGACCCAGTACTTC; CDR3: CATSPGAGQETQYF
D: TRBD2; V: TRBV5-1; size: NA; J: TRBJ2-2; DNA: TGCGCCAGCAGCCAGATGAGAGCGGGACTTTTTTTATTGAGGAACACCGGGGAGCTGTTTTTT; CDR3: CASSQMRAGLFLLRNTGELFF
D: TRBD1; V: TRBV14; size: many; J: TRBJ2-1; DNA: TGTGCCAGCAGCCAAAGATCAACAGGGGGCGCGAGGAATGAGCAGTTCTTC; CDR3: CASSQRSTGGARNEQFF
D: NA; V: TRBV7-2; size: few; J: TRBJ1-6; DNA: TGTGCCAGCACCTCACCCAGATTTAATTCACCCCTCCACTTT; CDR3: CASTSPRFNSPLHF
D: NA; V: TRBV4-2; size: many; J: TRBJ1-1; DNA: TGTGCCAGCAGCCACCCCCGCCGGGGGGGAGTAATGAACACTGAAGCTTTCTTT; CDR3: CASSHPRRGGVMNTEAFF
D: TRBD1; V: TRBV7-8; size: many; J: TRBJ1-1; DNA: TGTGCCAGCAGCTTAGCGCAGGGACAGGGGACCACTGAAGCTTTCTTT; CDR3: CASSLAQGQGTTEAFF
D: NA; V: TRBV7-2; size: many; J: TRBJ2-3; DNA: TGTGCCAGCAGCTTAGAAGGACCCTACTATCAAAATACGCAGTATTTT; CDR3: CASSLEGPYYQNTQYF
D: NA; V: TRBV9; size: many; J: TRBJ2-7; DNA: TGTGCCAGCAGCTCACCCGGAAACTCCTACGAGCAGTACTTC; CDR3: CASSSPGNSYEQYF
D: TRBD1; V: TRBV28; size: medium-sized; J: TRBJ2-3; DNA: TGTGCCAGCAGTCGACAGGGGGCAGGAACGCAGTATTTT; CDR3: CASSRQGAGTQYF
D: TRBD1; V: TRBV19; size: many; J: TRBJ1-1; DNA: TGTGCAAGCCGGGACAGGGGTTCTACTGAAGCTTTCTTT; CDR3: CASRDRGSTEAFF
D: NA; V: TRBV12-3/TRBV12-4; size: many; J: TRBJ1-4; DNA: TGTGCCAGCGCTGGGCCAACGGGCGAAAAACTGTTTTTT; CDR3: CASAGPTGEKLFF
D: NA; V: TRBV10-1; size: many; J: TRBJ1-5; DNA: TGCGCCAGCAGTGATTTGTTGAGCAGGACCAATCAGCCCCAGCATTTT; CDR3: CASSDLLSRTNQPQHF
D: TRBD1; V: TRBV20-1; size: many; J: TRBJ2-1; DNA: TGCAGTGCTAGTGAGGGACAGCGGTACAATGAGCAGTTCTTC; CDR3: CSASEGQRYNEQFF
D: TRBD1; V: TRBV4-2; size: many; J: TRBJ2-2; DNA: TGTGCCAGCAGCCAAGGACAGGGGACCGGGGAGCTGTTTTTT; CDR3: CASSQGQGTGELFF
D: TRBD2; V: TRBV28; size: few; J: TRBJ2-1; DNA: TGTGCCAGCAGTTTAGGGGGACTAGCGGGGGAGCATGAGCAGTTCTTC; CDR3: CASSLGGLAGEHEQFF
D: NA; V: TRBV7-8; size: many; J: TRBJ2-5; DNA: TGTGCCAGCAGCTTAGACGGGCGAGAAAGGGAGACCCAGTACTTC; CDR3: CASSLDGRERETQYF
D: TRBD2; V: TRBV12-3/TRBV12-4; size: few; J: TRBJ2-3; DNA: TGTGCCAGCAGTCATGGGATCGAGAGGACTAGCGGGGGTTCAGATACGCAGTATTTT; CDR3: CASSHGIERTSGGSDTQYF
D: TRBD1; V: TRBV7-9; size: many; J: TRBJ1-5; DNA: TGTGCCAGCAGCTTTTCAGGACAGGGGATTGGTAATCAGCCCCAGCATTTT; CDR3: CASSFSGQGIGNQPQHF
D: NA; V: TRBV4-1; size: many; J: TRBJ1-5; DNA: TGCGCCAGCAGCCAAGATCGCAGCCTTCATCAGCCCCAGCATTTT; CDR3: CASSQDRSLHQPQHF
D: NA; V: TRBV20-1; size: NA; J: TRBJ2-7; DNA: TGCAGTGCTAGAGTACTAACCCTTCTCTCCTACGAGCAGTACTTC; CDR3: CSARVLTLLSYEQYF
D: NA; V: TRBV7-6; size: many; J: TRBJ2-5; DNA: TGTGCCAGCACCTCCGGAGAGACCCAGTACTTC; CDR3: CASTSGETQYF
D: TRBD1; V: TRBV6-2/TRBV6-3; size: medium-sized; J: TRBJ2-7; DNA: TGTGCCAGCAGTCCCGGGACAGGGGTCCGAGAGCAGTACTTC; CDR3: CASSPGTGVREQYF
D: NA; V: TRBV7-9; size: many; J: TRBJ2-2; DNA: TGTGCCAGCAGCCCCGTGGTCACCGGGGAGCTGTTTTTT; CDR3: CASSPVVTGELFF
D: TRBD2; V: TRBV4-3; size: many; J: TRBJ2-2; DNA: TGCGCCAGCAGCCAAGTTCAGACTAGCGGGGGGGCAGTCGGGGAGCTGTTTTTT; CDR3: CASSQVQTSGGAVGELFF
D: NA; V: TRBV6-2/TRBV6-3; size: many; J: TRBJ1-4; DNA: TGTGCCAGCAGTGACAACGGACGGGAAAAACTGTTTTTT; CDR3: CASSDNGREKLFF
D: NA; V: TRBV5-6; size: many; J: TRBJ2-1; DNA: TGTGCCAGCACGGGGGAGAGGGAACCATACAATGAGCAGTTCTTC; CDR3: CASTGEREPYNEQFF
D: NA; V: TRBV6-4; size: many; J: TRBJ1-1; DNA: TGTGCCAGCGAGGACAGAGGAGCTTTCTTT; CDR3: CASEDRGAFF
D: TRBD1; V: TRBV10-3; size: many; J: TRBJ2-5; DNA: TGTGCCATCAGTGAAGGAGTGGCAGGGGGTCAAGAGACCCAGTACTTC; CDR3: CAISEGVAGGQETQYF
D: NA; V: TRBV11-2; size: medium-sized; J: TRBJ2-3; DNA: TGTGCCAGCAGCTTAGATCTGGGAGATACGCAGTATTTT; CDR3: CASSLDLGDTQYF
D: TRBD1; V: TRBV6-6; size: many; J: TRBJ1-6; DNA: TGTGCCAGCAGTTATCCCGGGACAGGGGATGGTTCACCCCTCCACTTT; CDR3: CASSYPGTGDGSPLHF
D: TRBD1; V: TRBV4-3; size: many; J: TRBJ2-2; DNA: TGCACCAGCAGCCCCGGACAGGGTCTGTCAGGGGAGCTGTTTTTT; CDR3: CTSSPGQGLSGELFF
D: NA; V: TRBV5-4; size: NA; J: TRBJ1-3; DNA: TGTGCCAGCAGCTTGAAACAGACCATCTCTGGAAACACCATATATTTT; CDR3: CASSLKQTISGNTIYF
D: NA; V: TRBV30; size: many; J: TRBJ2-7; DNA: TGTGCCTGGAGTGTAGTTATAATAGGGGACACCTCCTACGAGCAGTACTTC; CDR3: CAWSVVIIGDTSYEQYF